These T cell receptor beta chains were read from a single sample in a study of tumor-infiltrating lymphocytes in primary liver carcinoma. MiXCR, applied by TCRdb to the multiplex PCR reads, yields one record per CDR3 protein. The sample shows about 350,000 distinct CDR3 sequences, approximately 65% of them seen only once. The specimen was peripheral blood. These receptors all come from a man aged 35 to 55 with primary liver carcinoma and hepatitis B virus infection. CDR3s include the opening cysteine and the closing phenylalanine or tryptophan. D genes are given only for firm matches. Only part of the rows carry a size: once, few, many, or a class if the clone is expanded.

D: TRBD1; J: TRBJ2-6; size: -; V: TRBV20-1; CDR3: CSARPSQGQGESGANVLTF; DNA: TGCAGTGCCAGACCATCCCAAGGACAGGGAGAATCTGGGGCCAACGTCCTGACTTTC
D: -; J: TRBJ1-2; size: -; V: TRBV4-1; CDR3: CASSQKIQGLWQNYGYTF; DNA: TGCGCAAGCAGCCAAAAGATACAGGGCCTGTGGCAAAACTATGGCTACACCTTC
D: -; J: TRBJ1-1; size: many; V: TRBV6-5; CDR3: CASRLTHMNTEAFF; DNA: TGTGCCAGCCGGCTAACTCATATGAACACTGAAGCTTTCTTT
D: -; J: TRBJ2-3; size: medium-sized; V: TRBV11-2; CDR3: CASSQTQDTQYF; DNA: TGTGCCAGCAGCCAGACCCAAGATACGCAGTATTTT
D: -; J: TRBJ2-3; size: few; V: TRBV29-1; CDR3: CSVGKQGSTQYF; DNA: TGTAGCGTTGGAAAACAGGGATCTACGCAGTATTTT
D: -; J: TRBJ2-1; size: -; V: TRBV30; CDR3: CAAWGRQHNEQFF; DNA: TGTGCCGCTTGGGGACGACAGCACAATGAGCAGTTCTTC
D: -; J: TRBJ2-5; size: -; V: TRBV30; CDR3: CAWSRHQETQYF; DNA: TGTGCCTGGAGTCGGCACCAAGAGACCCAGTACTTC
D: TRBD1; J: TRBJ2-1; size: many; V: TRBV10-3; CDR3: CAISVNRGSDEQFF; DNA: TGTGCCATCAGTGTCAACAGGGGGTCGGATGAGCAGTTCTTC
D: TRBD1; J: TRBJ2-3; size: few; V: TRBV28; CDR3: CASRETTGPTDTQYF; DNA: TGTGCCAGCAGGGAAACGACAGGGCCCACAGATACGCAGTATTTT
D: TRBD1; J: TRBJ2-1; size: -; V: TRBV28; CDR3: CASSFGTGQVGEQFF; DNA: TGTGCCAGCAGTTTCGGGACAGGGCAAGTAGGTGAGCAGTTCTTC
D: -; J: TRBJ1-2; size: -; V: TRBV29-1; CDR3: CSAWGAGDDYAF; DNA: TGCAGCGCTTGGGGGGCGGGGGATGACTACGCCTTC
D: -; J: TRBJ2-7; size: -; V: TRBV11-2; CDR3: CANSFDGYEQYF; DNA: TGTGCCAACAGCTTCGACGGATACGAGCAGTACTTC
D: TRBD2; J: TRBJ2-7; size: -; V: TRBV7-9; CDR3: CASSLATSNYEQYF; DNA: TGTGCCAGCAGCTTAGCGACTAGCAATTACGAGCAATACTTC
D: TRBD2; J: TRBJ2-1; size: -; V: TRBV6-1; CDR3: CASSEASGMARQFF; DNA: TGTGCCAGCAGTGAAGCTAGCGGGATGGCCAGGCAGTTCTTC
D: -; J: TRBJ2-5; size: -; V: TRBV5-1; CDR3: CASSVGGFGVKTQYF; DNA: TGCGCCAGCAGCGTCGGCGGGTTCGGAGTAAAGACCCAGTACTTC
D: -; J: TRBJ2-5; size: -; V: TRBV11-2; CDR3: CASNILSGVQETQYF; DNA: TGTGCCAGCAACATCTTATCAGGAGTCCAAGAGACCCAGTACTTC
D: -; J: TRBJ2-1; size: -; V: TRBV29-1; CDR3: CSVGRGSYNEQFF; DNA: TGCAGCGTTGGCCGGGGCTCCTACAATGAGCAGTTCTTC
D: -; J: TRBJ2-4; size: -; V: TRBV7-9; CDR3: CASGFCLYIQYF; DNA: TGTGCCAGCGGCTTTTGTCTGTACATTCAGTACTTC
D: TRBD1; J: TRBJ2-7; size: few; V: TRBV29-1; CDR3: CSVERTGADYEQYF; DNA: TGCAGCGTTGAGCGGACAGGGGCGGACTACGAGCAGTACTTC
D: -; J: TRBJ2-7; size: -; V: TRBV6-2/TRBV6-3; CDR3: CASSVGPYVQYF; DNA: TGTGCCAGCAGTGTCGGGCCCTACGTGCAGTACTTC
D: -; J: TRBJ2-2; size: -; V: TRBV11-1; CDR3: CAGSLVRYGELFF; DNA: TGTGCCGGCAGCTTAGTACGTTACGGGGAACTGTTTTTT
D: -; J: TRBJ1-1; size: -; V: TRBV5-6; CDR3: CASSLLQGRIEAFF; DNA: TGTGCTAGCAGCCTGCTACAGGGACGCATTGAAGCTTTCTTT
D: -; J: TRBJ2-3; size: -; V: TRBV11-2; CDR3: CASRPGMGRGCTDTQYF; DNA: TGTGCCAGCAGACCAGGTATGGGTCGCGGATGCACAGATACGCAGTATTTT
D: -; J: TRBJ2-5; size: -; V: TRBV18; CDR3: CASSPQGLQETQYF; DNA: TGTGCCAGCTCCCCCCAAGGGCTTCAAGAGACCCAGTACTTC
D: -; J: TRBJ2-3; size: many; V: TRBV11-2; CDR3: CASSLVGSETDTQYF; DNA: TGTGCCAGCAGCTTAGTCGGGAGTGAGACAGATACGCAGTATTTT
D: -; J: TRBJ2-7; size: few; V: TRBV6-5; CDR3: CASRDGSAQGSYEQYF; DNA: TGTGCCAGCAGGGACGGCAGTGCCCAAGGCTCCTACGAGCAGTACTTC
D: -; J: TRBJ1-5; size: -; V: TRBV10-3; CDR3: CAILPLVNQPQHF; DNA: TGTGCCATCCTACCACTCGTCAATCAGCCCCAGCATTTT
D: TRBD2; J: TRBJ2-7; size: -; V: TRBV6-2/TRBV6-3; CDR3: CASSSPAGAFYEQYF; DNA: TGTGCCAGCAGTTCTCCAGCGGGAGCGTTCTACGAGCAGTACTTC
D: -; J: TRBJ2-1; size: -; V: TRBV10-1; CDR3: CASSEILAVCNEQFF; DNA: TGCGCCAGCAGTGAGATTCTAGCAGTTTGCAATGAGCAGTTCTTC
D: -; J: TRBJ2-7; size: -; V: TRBV7-9; CDR3: CASSLVFTASSYEQYF; DNA: TGTGCCAGCAGCTTAGTATTTACCGCAAGCTCCTACGAGCAGTACTTC
D: TRBD2; J: TRBJ2-5; size: -; V: TRBV11-2; CDR3: CASSLGGGIRETQYF; DNA: TGTGCCAGCAGCTTAGGGGGGGGAATCCGCGAGACCCAGTACTTC
D: -; J: TRBJ2-4; size: many; V: TRBV14; CDR3: CASSQGGESLAKNIQYF; DNA: TGTGCCAGCAGCCAAGGGGGCGAAAGTCTAGCCAAAAACATTCAGTACTTC